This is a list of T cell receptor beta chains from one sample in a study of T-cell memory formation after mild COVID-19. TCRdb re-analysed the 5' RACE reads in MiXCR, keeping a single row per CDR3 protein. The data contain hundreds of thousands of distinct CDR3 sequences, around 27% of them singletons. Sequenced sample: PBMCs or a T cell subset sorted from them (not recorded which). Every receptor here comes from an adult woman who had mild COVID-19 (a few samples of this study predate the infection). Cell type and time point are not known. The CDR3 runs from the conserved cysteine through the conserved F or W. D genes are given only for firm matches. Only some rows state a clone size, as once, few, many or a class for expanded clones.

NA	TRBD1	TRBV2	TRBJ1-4	TGTGCCAGCAGAACCGGGACAGGGGATGAAAAACTGTTTTTT	CASRTGTGDEKLFF
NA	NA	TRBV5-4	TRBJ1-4	TGTGCCAGCAGCTTGGACAATGAAAAACTGTTTTTT	CASSLDNEKLFF
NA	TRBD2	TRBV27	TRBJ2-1	TGTGCCAGCACCCCCGACGGATGGGGGACTAGCGGGAGGGGGAATGAGCAGTTCTTC	CASTPDGWGTSGRGNEQFF
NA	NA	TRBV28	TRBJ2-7	TGTGCCAGCAGTCGAACCGGAACAGACGGCTACGAGCAGTACTTC	CASSRTGTDGYEQYF
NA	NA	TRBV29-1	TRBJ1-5	TGCAGCGTTGCGGCAGGGGAGGGCAATCAGCCCCAGCATTTT	CSVAAGEGNQPQHF
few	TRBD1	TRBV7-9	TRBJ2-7	TGTGCCAGCAGCTCCCCCGGGACAGGGGCGTACGAGCAGTACTTC	CASSSPGTGAYEQYF
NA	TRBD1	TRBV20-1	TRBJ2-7	TGCAGTGCTAGGTCCCCCCAGACAGGGAAGGGGGAGCAGTACTTC	CSARSPQTGKGEQYF
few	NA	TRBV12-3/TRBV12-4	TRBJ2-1	TGTGCCAGCAGTGCCGGGGGCTCCTACAATGAGCAGTTCTTC	CASSAGGSYNEQFF
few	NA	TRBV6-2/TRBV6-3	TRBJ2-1	TGTGCCAGCAGTATCATCGATGAGCAGTTCTTC	CASSIIDEQFF
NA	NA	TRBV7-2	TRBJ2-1	TGTGCCAGCAGCATCAACAATGAGCAGTTCTTC	CASSINNEQFF
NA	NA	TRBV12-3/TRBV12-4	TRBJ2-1	TGTGCCAGCAGTTCGGGACGGAGCTCCTACAATGAGCAGTTCTTC	CASSSGRSSYNEQFF
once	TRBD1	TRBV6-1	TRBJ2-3	TGTGCCAGCAGTGGGGAACAGGGGGCAGATACGCAGTATTTT	CASSGEQGADTQYF
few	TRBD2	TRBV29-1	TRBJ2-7	TGCAGCGTAGGCGAGGGTCTAGCGGGAGATTCAGCGCAGTACTTC	CSVGEGLAGDSAQYF
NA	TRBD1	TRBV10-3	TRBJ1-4	TGTGCCATCAGTGAACAGGGGCCTAATGAAAAACTGTTTTTT	CAISEQGPNEKLFF
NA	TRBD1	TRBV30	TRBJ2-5	TGTGCCTGGAAATCAGGGGGAAGACAAGAGACCCAGTACTTC	CAWKSGGRQETQYF
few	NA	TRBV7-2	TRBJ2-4	TGTGCCAGCAGCCGCGACACCTTGATAGCCAAAAACATTCAGTACTTC	CASSRDTLIAKNIQYF
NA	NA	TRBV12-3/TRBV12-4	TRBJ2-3	TGTGCCAGCAGTTTAGGCAGGTCTAAGGGCACAGATACGCAGTATTTT	CASSLGRSKGTDTQYF
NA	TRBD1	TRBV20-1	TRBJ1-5	TGCAGTGCTAGACATACTCGGACAGGGGTATTGCAGCATTTT	CSARHTRTGVLQHF
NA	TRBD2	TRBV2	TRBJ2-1	TGTGCCAGCAGTGCCGGGACTAGGGGGAACAATGAGCAGTTCTTC	CASSAGTRGNNEQFF